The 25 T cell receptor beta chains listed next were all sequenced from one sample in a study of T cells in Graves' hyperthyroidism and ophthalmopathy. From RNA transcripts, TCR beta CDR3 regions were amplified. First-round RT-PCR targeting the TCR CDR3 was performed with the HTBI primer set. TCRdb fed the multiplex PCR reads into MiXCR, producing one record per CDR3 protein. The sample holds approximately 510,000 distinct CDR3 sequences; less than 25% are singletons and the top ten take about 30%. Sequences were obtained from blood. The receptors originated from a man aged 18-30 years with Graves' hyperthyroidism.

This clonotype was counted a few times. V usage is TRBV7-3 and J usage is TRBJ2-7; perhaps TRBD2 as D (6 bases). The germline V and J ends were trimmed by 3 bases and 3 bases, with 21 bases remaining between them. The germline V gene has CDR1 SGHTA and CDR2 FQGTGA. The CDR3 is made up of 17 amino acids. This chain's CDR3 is CASSFLPPRDSDYEQYF. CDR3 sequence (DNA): TGTGCCAGCAGCTTCCTTCCGCCTCGGGACTCTGACTACGAGCAGTACTTC.

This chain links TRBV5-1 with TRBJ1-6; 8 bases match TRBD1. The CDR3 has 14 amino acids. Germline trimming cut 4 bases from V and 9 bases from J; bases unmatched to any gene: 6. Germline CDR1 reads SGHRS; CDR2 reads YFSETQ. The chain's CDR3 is CASSGWTGSSPLHF. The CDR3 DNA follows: TGCGCCAGCAGCGGCTGGACAGGGTCTTCACCCCTCCACTTT.

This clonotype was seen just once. Here the CDR3 reads CASSQAGRGGNSQQPQHF. CDR3 DNA: TGCGCCAGCAGCCAAGCGGGGAGGGGGGGTAATAGTCAACAGCCCCAGCATTTT. The chain combines TRBV4-1 with TRBJ1-5, with D possibly TRBD1 on 6 matching bases. There are 18 residues in the CDR3. Trimming shortened V by 1 base and J by 7 bases, and 23 bases separated the two germline ends. Germline V gene sequence: CDR1 MGHRA, CDR2 YSYEKL.

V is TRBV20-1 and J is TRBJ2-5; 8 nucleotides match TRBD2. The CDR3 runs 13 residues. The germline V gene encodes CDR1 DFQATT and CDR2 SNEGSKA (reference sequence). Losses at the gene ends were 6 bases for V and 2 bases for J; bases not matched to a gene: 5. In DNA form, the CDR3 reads TGCAGTGCCGGGAGGGGCGGGCAAGAGACCCAGTACTTC. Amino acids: CSAGRGGQETQYF.

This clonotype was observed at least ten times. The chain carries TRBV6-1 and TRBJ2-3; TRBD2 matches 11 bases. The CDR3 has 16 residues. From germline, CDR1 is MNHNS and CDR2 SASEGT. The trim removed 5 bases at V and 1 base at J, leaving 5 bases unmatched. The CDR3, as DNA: TGTGCCAGCAGTCCGATAGCGGGGGGGCGCACAGATACGCAGTATTTT. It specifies CASSPIAGGRTDTQYF.

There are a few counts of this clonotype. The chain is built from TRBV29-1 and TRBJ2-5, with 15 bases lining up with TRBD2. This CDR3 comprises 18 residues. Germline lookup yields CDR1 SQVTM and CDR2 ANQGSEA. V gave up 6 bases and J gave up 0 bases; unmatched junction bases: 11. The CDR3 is CSVEGLAGGAVYQETQYF. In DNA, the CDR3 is TGCAGCGTGGAGGGACTAGCGGGGGGCGCCGTGTACCAAGAGACCCAGTACTTC.

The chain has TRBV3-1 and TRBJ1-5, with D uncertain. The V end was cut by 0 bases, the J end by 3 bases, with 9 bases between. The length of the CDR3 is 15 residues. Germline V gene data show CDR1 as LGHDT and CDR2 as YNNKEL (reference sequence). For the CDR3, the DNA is TGTGCCAGCAGCCAAGATATGGGTTACAATCAGCCCCAGCATTTT. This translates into CASSQDMGYNQPQHF. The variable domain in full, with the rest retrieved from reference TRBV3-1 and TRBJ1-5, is DTAVSQTPKYLVTQMGNDKSIKCEQNLGHDTMYWYKQDSKKFLKIMFSYNNKELIINETVPNRFSPKSPDKAHLNLHINSLELGDSAVYFCASSQDMGYNQPQHFGDGTRLSIL.

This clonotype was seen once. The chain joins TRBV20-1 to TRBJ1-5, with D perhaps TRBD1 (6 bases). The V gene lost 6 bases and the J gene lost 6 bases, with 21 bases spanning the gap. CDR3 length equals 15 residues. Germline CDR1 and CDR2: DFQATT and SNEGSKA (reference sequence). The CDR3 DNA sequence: TGCAGTGCCCTGGAGCCGCGGGGGCGCGGTCAGCCCCAGCATTTT. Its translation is CSALEPRGRGQPQHF.

The CDR3 DNA reads TGTGCCAGCACTATCGGGACAGGGCGAGCCTATGGCTACACCTTC. Translation gives CASTIGTGRAYGYTF. The chain has TRBV12-3 or TRBV12-4 and TRBJ1-2, with TRBD1 matching 9 bases. Trimming at V came to 7 bases and at J to 4 bases, leaving 10 bases not matched to a gene. This CDR3 region has 15 residues.

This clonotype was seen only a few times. The CDR3: CASSIGTQETQYF. CDR3 bases: TGTGCCAGTAGTATTGGGACCCAAGAGACCCAGTACTTC. This chain links TRBV19 with TRBJ2-5, with D possibly being TRBD1 or TRBD2 (5 bases each). V lost 3 bases and J 1 base, leaving 6 bases between the germline ends. CDR1 is LNHDA and CDR2 is SQIVND in the germline V gene (reference sequence). The CDR3 has 13 residues.

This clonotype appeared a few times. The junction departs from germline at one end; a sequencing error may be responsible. The CDR3 DNA reads TGTGCCAGCAGCTCCTTCGGACAGGCTGGAAACGCCATATATTTT. It yields the protein CASSSFGQAGNAIYF. V is TRBV7-9 and J is TRBJ1-3; TRBD1 matches 7 bases. This CDR3 spans 15 amino acids. Germline CDR1 SEHNR, CDR2 FQNEAQ (reference sequence).

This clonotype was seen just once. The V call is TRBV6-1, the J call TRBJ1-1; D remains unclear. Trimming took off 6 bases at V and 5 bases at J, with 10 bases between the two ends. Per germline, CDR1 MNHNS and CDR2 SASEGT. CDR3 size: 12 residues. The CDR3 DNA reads TGTGCCAGCAGGGACGGTCGGACTGAAGCTTTCTTT. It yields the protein CASRDGRTEAFF.

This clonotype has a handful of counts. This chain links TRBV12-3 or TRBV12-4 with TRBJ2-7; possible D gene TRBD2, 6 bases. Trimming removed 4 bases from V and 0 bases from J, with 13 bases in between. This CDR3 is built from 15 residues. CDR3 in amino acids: CASSSPGRSSYEQYF. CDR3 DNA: TGTGCCAGCAGTTCTCCGGGGAGGAGCTCCTACGAGCAGTACTTC.

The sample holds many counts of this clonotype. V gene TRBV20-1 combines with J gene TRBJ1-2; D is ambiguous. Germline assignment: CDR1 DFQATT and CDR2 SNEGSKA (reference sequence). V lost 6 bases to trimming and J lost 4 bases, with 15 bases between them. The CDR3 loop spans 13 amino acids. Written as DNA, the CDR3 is TGCAGTGCCGCTTTGGAGGACCTCTATGGCTACACCTTC. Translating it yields CSAALEDLYGYTF.

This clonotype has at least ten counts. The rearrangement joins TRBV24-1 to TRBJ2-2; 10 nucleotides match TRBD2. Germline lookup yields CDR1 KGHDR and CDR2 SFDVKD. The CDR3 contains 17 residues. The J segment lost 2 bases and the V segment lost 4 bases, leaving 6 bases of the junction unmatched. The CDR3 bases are TGTGCCACCAGTGACTATAGCGGGGGGAAAAACACCGGGGAGCTGTTTTTT. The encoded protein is CATSDYSGGKNTGELFF.

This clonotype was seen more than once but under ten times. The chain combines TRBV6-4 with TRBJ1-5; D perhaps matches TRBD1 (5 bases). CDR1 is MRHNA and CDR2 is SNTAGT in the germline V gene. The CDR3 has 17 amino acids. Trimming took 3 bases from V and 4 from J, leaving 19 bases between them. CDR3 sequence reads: CASSDSRWQGGNQPQHF. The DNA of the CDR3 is TGTGCCAGCAGTGATTCCCGCTGGCAGGGAGGAAATCAGCCCCAGCATTTT.

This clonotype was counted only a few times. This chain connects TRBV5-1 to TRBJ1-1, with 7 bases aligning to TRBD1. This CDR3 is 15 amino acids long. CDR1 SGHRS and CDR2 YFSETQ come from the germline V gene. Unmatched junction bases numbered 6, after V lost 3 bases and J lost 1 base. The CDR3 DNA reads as TGCGCCAGCAGCTGGGGACAGACCCAGAACACTGAAGCTTTCTTT. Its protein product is CASSWGQTQNTEAFF.

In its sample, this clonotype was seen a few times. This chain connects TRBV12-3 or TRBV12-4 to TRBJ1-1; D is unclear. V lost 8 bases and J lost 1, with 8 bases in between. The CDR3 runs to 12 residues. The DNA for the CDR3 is TGTGCCAGCTTCAGGTCGAACACTGAAGCTTTCTTT. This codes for CASFRSNTEAFF.

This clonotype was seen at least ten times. Written as DNA, the CDR3 is TGTGCTAGTGGCATCTCGCGACAGGGAGGGATCTACGAGCAGTACTTC. Amino acids: CASGISRQGGIYEQYF. V is TRBV12-5 and J is TRBJ2-7, with D perhaps being TRBD1 or TRBD2 (7 bases each). CDR1 LGHNT and CDR2 FRNRAP come from the germline V gene. V was pared by 6 bases and J by 3 bases, with 21 bases between. The CDR3 consists of 16 residues.

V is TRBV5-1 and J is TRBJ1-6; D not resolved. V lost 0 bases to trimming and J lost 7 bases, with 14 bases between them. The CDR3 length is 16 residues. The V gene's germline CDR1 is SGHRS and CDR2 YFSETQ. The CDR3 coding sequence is TGCGCCAGCAGCTTGGATAGGGTAGGGCGGAATTCACCCCTCCACTTT. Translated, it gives CASSLDRVGRNSPLHF. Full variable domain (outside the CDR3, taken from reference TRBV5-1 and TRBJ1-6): KAGVTQTPRYLIKTRGQQVTLSCSPISGHRSVSWYQQTPGQGLQFLFEYFSETQRNKGNFPGRFSGRQFSNSRSEMNVSTLELGDSALYLCASSLDRVGRNSPLHFGNGTRLTVT.

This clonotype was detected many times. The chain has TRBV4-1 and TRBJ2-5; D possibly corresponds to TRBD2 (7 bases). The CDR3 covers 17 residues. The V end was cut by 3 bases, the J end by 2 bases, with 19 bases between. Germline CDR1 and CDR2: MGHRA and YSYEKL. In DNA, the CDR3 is TGCGCCAGCAGCCACCCTGAGGGGGGGGCGGGGCAAGAGACCCAGTACTTC. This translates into CASSHPEGGAGQETQYF.

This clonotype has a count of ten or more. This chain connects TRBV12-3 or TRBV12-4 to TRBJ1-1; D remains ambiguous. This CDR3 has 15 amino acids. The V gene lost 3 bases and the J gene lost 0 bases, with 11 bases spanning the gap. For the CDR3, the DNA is TGTGCCAGCAGTTTGGTCGGTATGATGAACACTGAAGCTTTCTTT. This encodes CASSLVGMMNTEAFF.

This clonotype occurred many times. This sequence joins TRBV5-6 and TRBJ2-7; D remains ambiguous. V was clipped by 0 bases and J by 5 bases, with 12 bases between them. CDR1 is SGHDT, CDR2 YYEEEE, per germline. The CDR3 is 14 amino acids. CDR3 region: CASSLEGMHDEQYF. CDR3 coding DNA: TGTGCCAGCAGCTTGGAAGGGATGCATGACGAGCAGTACTTC.

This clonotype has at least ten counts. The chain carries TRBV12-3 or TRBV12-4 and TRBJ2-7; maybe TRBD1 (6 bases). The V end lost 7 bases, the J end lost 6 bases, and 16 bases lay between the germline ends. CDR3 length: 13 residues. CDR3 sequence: CASKPWDTSEQYF. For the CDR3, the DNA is TGTGCCAGCAAGCCGTGGGACACCAGCGAGCAGTACTTC.

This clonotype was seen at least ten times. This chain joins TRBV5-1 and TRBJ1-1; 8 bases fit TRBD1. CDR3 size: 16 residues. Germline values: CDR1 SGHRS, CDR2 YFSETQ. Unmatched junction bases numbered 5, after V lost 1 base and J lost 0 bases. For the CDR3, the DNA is TGCGCCAGCAGCTTGCACAGGGGACAGGTGAACACTGAAGCTTTCTTT. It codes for CASSLHRGQVNTEAFF.